Below, 25 T cell receptor beta chains from the same sample are listed, as sequenced in a study of liver allograft versus peripheral blood T cells. As for the study in general: Hepatic allograft T cell receptor repertoires were evaluated relative to those present in recipients' peripheral blood.

In TCRdb, the reads were re-called with MiXCR into one record per CDR3 protein. The sample comprises over 10,000 distinct CDR3 sequences, around a sixth of which are singletons, and about 2% rests with the top ten. These receptors originate from a human patient who had a liver transplant. A share of the T cells may be of graft donor origin.

V and J are TRBV12-3 or TRBV12-4 and TRBJ2-7, with D hard to call. The CDR3 runs to 14 residues. Trimming removed 2 bases at V and 2 bases at J, with 10 bases between. The chain's CDR3 is CASSLLDGTYEQYF. The CDR3 bases are TGTGCCAGCAGTTTACTGGACGGAACCTACGAGCAGTACTTC.

The chain is built from TRBV12-5 and TRBJ1-1; D is perhaps TRBD1 (5 bases). CDR3 length: 14 amino acids. CDR1 is LGHNT, CDR2 FRNRAP, per germline. Trimming cost V 7 bases and J 6 bases, with 18 bases left between them. The CDR3 here is CASAPLQGRAEAFF. Written as DNA, the CDR3 is TGTGCTAGTGCCCCCCTTCAGGGCAGGGCTGAAGCTTTCTTT.

This clonotype is labeled medium-sized. The chain joins TRBV29-1 to TRBJ2-3; tentatively, D is TRBD2 (5 bases). The CDR3 has 12 amino acids. V dropped 5 bases and J dropped 4 bases, with 10 bases sitting between them. CDR1 is SQVTM, CDR2 ANQGSEA, per germline. As DNA, the CDR3 is TGCAGCGTTTTGGACGGGGCAGATACGCAGTATTTT. Translation gives CSVLDGADTQYF.

The rearrangement links TRBV5-4 to TRBJ1-2; perhaps TRBD1 as D (5 bases). The V gene lost 2 bases and the J gene lost 8 bases, with 10 bases spanning the gap. The CDR3 covers 12 residues. Germline CDR1 is SGHNT and CDR2 is YYREEE (reference sequence). The CDR3 spells CASSFTGGGYTF. CDR3 nucleotides: TGTGCCAGCAGCTTTACAGGCGGGGGCTACACCTTC.

Ten or more counts support this clonotype. The rearrangement links TRBV28 to TRBJ2-7; possible D gene TRBD2, 5 bases. The CDR3 is 11 residues long. Per the germline V gene, CDR1 is MDHEN and CDR2 is SYDVKM. Trimming cost V 4 bases and J 6 bases, with 7 bases left between them. In DNA form, the CDR3 reads TGTGCCAGCAGTTACGGACTCGAGCAGTACTTC. Amino acids: CASSYGLEQYF.

This sequence joins TRBV5-4 and TRBJ2-3; 9 positions match TRBD2. The CDR3 consists of 16 residues. Germline trimming cut 0 bases from V and 4 bases from J; bases unmatched to any gene: 6. CDR1 and CDR2 (germline): SGHNT, YYREEE (reference sequence). The CDR3 DNA follows: TGTGCCAGCAGCTTGGAGGGTAGCGGGGGTGCAGATACGCAGTATTTT. Residues: CASSLEGSGGADTQYF.

This clonotype has a handful of counts. CDR3 loop: CASSLLGYEQYF. The DNA for the CDR3 is TGTGCCAGCAGTCTCCTAGGGTACGAGCAGTACTTC. This chain joins TRBV27 and TRBJ2-7; D remains unclear. The CDR3 is made up of 12 amino acids. Germline V CDR1 and CDR2: MNHEY, SMNVEV (reference sequence). The germline V and J ends were trimmed by 5 bases and 4 bases, with 9 bases remaining between them.

This clonotype appeared many times. The chain is built from TRBV6-1 and TRBJ2-7; TRBD1 might be the D (6 bases). Germline V gene lookup returns CDR1 MNHNS and CDR2 SASEGT. CDR3 length: 15 residues. V dropped 1 base and J dropped 2 bases, with 12 bases sitting between them. This CDR3 is CASSEVQGRPYEQYF. As DNA, the CDR3 is TGTGCCAGCAGTGAAGTACAGGGACGACCCTACGAGCAGTACTTC.

V gene TRBV6-1 combines with J gene TRBJ1-3, with 12 nucleotides matching TRBD1. Germline CDR1 MNHNS, CDR2 SASEGT. Germline trimming cut 6 bases from V and 4 bases from J; bases unmatched to any gene: 10. The CDR3 extends over 17 amino acids. The CDR3 loop is CASSPGQGASGGNTIYF. CDR3 DNA: TGTGCCAGCAGCCCGGGACAGGGGGCATCGGGCGGAAACACCATATATTTT.

By its share, this clonotype is medium-sized. V and J are TRBV6-5 and TRBJ2-7, with D possibly TRBD2 on 5 matching bases. V was pared by 2 bases and J by 5 bases, with 13 bases between. This CDR3 has 14 residues. The V gene's germline CDR1 is MNHEY and CDR2 SVGAGI. The CDR3 here is CASSYPGKGNEQYF. The CDR3, as DNA: TGTGCCAGCAGTTACCCGGGGAAAGGGAACGAGCAGTACTTC.

The chain joins TRBV7-2 to TRBJ1-2; no definite D call. Trimming removed 1 base at V and 4 bases at J, with 13 bases between. CDR1 and CDR2 (germline): SGHTA, FQGNSA. This CDR3 region has 15 residues. CDR3 loop: CASSLVEREVYGYTF. CDR3 DNA sequence: TGTGCCAGCAGCTTAGTAGAAAGGGAAGTCTATGGCTACACCTTC.

Within the sample, this clonotype is medium-sized. The rearrangement joins TRBV10-3 to TRBJ2-2, with 7 bases aligning to TRBD1. Germline values: CDR1 ENHRY, CDR2 SYGVKD. With 6 bases clipped from V and 7 bases from J, the junction kept 14 bases outside the gene matches. The CDR3 loop spans 16 amino acids. CDR3 coding DNA: TGTGCCATCAGATCCGACAGGGCGGTCGTGAGCGGGGAGCTGTTTTTT. Its protein is CAIRSDRAVVSGELFF.

This clonotype was detected many times. The chain joins TRBV6-6 to TRBJ1-5; 8 nucleotides agree with TRBD1. Germline trimming cut 5 bases from V and 6 bases from J; bases unmatched to any gene: 6. The CDR3 sequence is 14 residues long. Germline V gives CDR1 MNHNY, CDR2 SVGAGI (reference sequence). CDR3 sequence: CASSDRGPSQPQHF. The CDR3 DNA reads TGTGCCAGCAGTGACAGGGGCCCCAGTCAGCCCCAGCATTTT.

This clonotype ranks as medium-sized. The chain recombines TRBV6-2 or TRBV6-3 with TRBJ2-3; D call uncertain. The germline V gene encodes CDR1 MNHEY and CDR2 SVGEGT. Trimming left V 0 bases short and J 5 bases short, with 3 bases between. CDR3 length equals 12 residues. The CDR3 bases are TGTGCCAGCAGTTACTCGGTAGATACGCAGTATTTT. It specifies CASSYSVDTQYF.

This clonotype was counted many times. The V call is TRBV28, the J call TRBJ1-4; 8 bases match TRBD1. The trim removed 2 bases at V and 7 bases at J, leaving 6 bases unmatched. The CDR3 loop spans 15 amino acids. Germline V gives CDR1 MDHEN, CDR2 SYDVKM. CDR3 in DNA: TGTGCCAGCAGTTTAGGACAGGGAGGCAGTGAAAAACTGTTTTTT. Protein sequence: CASSLGQGGSEKLFF.

A remark on this clonotype: A much larger clonotype is one base distant, so this may be a read error. This chain connects TRBV6-5 to TRBJ2-7; TRBD1 aligns across 7 bases. CDR3 size: 14 residues. Germline-derived CDR1 and CDR2 are MNHEY and SVGAGI. CDR3 bases: TGTGCCAGCAGTTACAGGGGACAGTCCTACGAGCAGAACTTC. This gives the protein CASSYRGQSYEQNF.

The chain carries TRBV20-1 and TRBJ1-2; 7 bases agree with TRBD1. The CDR3 runs 13 residues. V trimming: 7 bases; J trimming: 7 bases; junction bases outside the gene matches: 12. Germline V gene sequence: CDR1 DFQATT, CDR2 SNEGSKA (reference sequence). CDR3 coding DNA: TGCAGTGGTTCTTTGGAGGGGGCCTCTGGCTACACCTTC. Encoded protein: CSGSLEGASGYTF.

This clonotype counts as medium-sized. The V gene is TRBV18, the J gene TRBJ1-3; no definite D call. In germline, CDR1 is KGHSH, CDR2 LQKENI. The CDR3 sequence is 16 residues long. V was shortened by 3 bases and J by 3 bases, with 15 bases between the two germline ends. CDR3 nucleotide sequence: TGTGCCAGCTCACCTTCGACAACCATGATTGGAAACACCATATATTTT. Translating it yields CASSPSTTMIGNTIYF.

This clonotype was recorded at least ten times. The gene calls are TRBV7-2 and TRBJ1-6, with D possibly TRBD1 on 5 matching bases. The CDR3 runs 14 residues. Germline V gene sequence: CDR1 SGHTA, CDR2 FQGNSA. V lost 5 bases to trimming and J lost 7 bases, with 12 bases between them. CDR3 protein: CASSQGLQNSPLHF. In DNA, the CDR3 is TGTGCCAGCAGCCAGGGACTCCAGAATTCACCCCTCCACTTT.

At least ten counts were recorded for this clonotype. The chain recombines TRBV19 with TRBJ2-3; D possibly corresponds to TRBD2 (5 bases). This CDR3 is 13 amino acids long. Germline V gene lookup returns CDR1 LNHDA and CDR2 SQIVND (reference sequence). V gave up 8 bases and J gave up 2 bases, with 11 bases separating them. The CDR3 region has the DNA TGTGCCAGTTCATTTAGCGTCACAGATACGCAGTATTTT. Protein product: CASSFSVTDTQYF. Looking up the rest from reference TRBV19 and TRBJ2-3 gives the full variable domain: DGGITQSPKYLFRKEGQNVTLSCEQNLNHDAMYWYRQDPGQGLRLIYYSQIVNDFQKGDIAEGYSVSREKKESFPLTVTSAQKNPTAFYLCASSFSVTDTQYFGPGTRLTVL.

The V gene is TRBV30, the J gene TRBJ1-1; the D is unclear. The ends were cut back, 7 bases at V and 0 bases at J, with 9 bases in the middle. From germline, CDR1 is GTSNPN and CDR2 SVGIG (reference sequence). The CDR3 extends over 12 amino acids. The CDR3 loop is CASTGLNTEAFF. CDR3 DNA: TGTGCCTCTACGGGCCTGAACACTGAAGCTTTCTTT.

Many counts were recorded for this clonotype. Here the CDR3 reads CASTARDSNNEQFF. CDR3 bases: TGTGCCAGCACCGCCCGGGACAGCAACAATGAGCAGTTCTTC. The rearrangement joins TRBV5-4 to TRBJ2-1, with 7 bases fitting TRBD1. The length of the CDR3 is 14 residues. V lost 6 bases to trimming and J lost 5 bases; unmatched junction nucleotides: 8. From germline, CDR1 is SGHNT and CDR2 YYREEE (reference sequence).

The CDR3 DNA follows: TGCAGTGCTCTCCCGGGCAGGGGGTTTTCTTACAATGAGCAGTTCTTC. It codes for CSALPGRGFSYNEQFF. The chain combines TRBV20-1 with TRBJ2-1; TRBD1 aligns across 7 bases. Trimming removed 5 bases from V and 4 bases from J; junction bases left unmatched: 14. Per the germline V gene, CDR1 is DFQATT and CDR2 is SNEGSKA (reference sequence). This CDR3 is built from 16 residues.

In this sample, this clonotype turned up many times. V and J are TRBV20-1 and TRBJ1-6; 8 nucleotides agree with TRBD1. CDR1 and CDR2 from the germline V gene are DFQATT and SNEGSKA (reference sequence). This CDR3 contains 13 residues. Unmatched junction bases numbered 6, after V lost 3 bases and J lost 11 bases. The CDR3 region has the DNA TGCAGTGCTAGGAGACAGGGGAAGACACCCCTCCACTTT. Residues: CSARRQGKTPLHF.

By share, this clonotype ranks as medium-sized. The chain links TRBV7-2 to TRBJ1-2; TRBD1 matches 9 bases. The V segment lost 3 bases and the J segment 8 bases; nucleotides outside the gene matches: 16. Germline CDR1 is SGHTA and CDR2 is FQGNSA. This CDR3 region has 17 residues. The CDR3 reads CASSFLRTTGGAGGYTF. The CDR3, as DNA: TGTGCCAGCAGCTTCCTTCGTACTACAGGGGGCGCGGGGGGCTACACCTTC.